This passage covers 17 T cell receptor beta chains from one sample sequenced in a study of blood T cell repertoires in COVID-19. Repertoires were generated with immunoSEQ multiplex PCR, while TCRdb's copy carries only in-frame clones and drops some. The profile shows 70,000 to 95,000 clones, 70% to 90% of them singletons. The sample consisted of peripheral blood. The receptors shown here come from a woman in her 70s with active or convalescent COVID-19.

This chain links TRBV7-9 with TRBJ2-6; tentative D call: TRBD1 (7 bases). Between the trimmed V and J ends, which lost 6 bases and 0 bases, there was a span of 21 bases. CDR1 is SEHNR, CDR2 FQNEAQ, per germline (reference sequence). The CDR3 runs 19 residues. The CDR3 DNA sequence: TGTGCCAGCAGGGGGGGATTGAGGGACAGCCCCTCTGGGGCCAACGTCCTGACTTTC. This sequence encodes CASRGGLRDSPSGANVLTF.

The gene calls are TRBV27 and TRBJ1-6, with no clear D. The ends were cut back, 6 bases at V and 3 bases at J, with 9 bases in the middle. Germline V CDR1 and CDR2: MNHEY, SMNVEV (reference sequence). CDR3 length: 14 residues. As DNA, the CDR3 is TGTGCCAGCAGCTCGCCGAGCTATAATTCACCCCTCCACTTT. It yields the protein CASSSPSYNSPLHF.

V usage is TRBV2 and J usage is TRBJ2-2; 11 positions match TRBD1. The CDR3 is 17 residues long. After removal of 6 bases from V and 6 bases from J, the junction contained 12 bases not matched to a gene. Germline CDR1 reads SNHLY; CDR2 reads FYNNEI. CDR3 DNA: TGTGCCAGCAGCAGTGGACAGGGGGCGAATCTGGCCGGGGAGCTGTTTTTT. Translation: CASSSGQGANLAGELFF. Filled out from reference TRBV2 and TRBJ2-2, the complete variable domain reads EPEVTQTPSHQVTQMGQEVILRCVPISNHLYFYWYRQILGQKVEFLVSFYNNEISEKSEIFDDQFSVERPDGSNFTLKIRSTKLEDSAMYFCASSSGQGANLAGELFFGEGSRLTVL.

The chain couples TRBV2 to TRBJ1-6; 8 bases are shared with TRBD1. The V segment lost 4 bases and the J segment 7 bases; nucleotides outside the gene matches: 6. The length of the CDR3 is 15 residues. Germline loops: CDR1 SNHLY, CDR2 FYNNEI. Here the CDR3 reads CASSVRTGNNSPLHF. The CDR3 region has the DNA TGTGCCAGCAGTGTCCGGACAGGGAACAATTCACCCCTCCACTTT.

CDR3 loop: CASSSGQTLFF. The CDR3 DNA reads as TGTGCCAGCAGCTCCGGACAGACTCTATTCTTT. The J gene is TRBJ1-1, the V gene TRBV7-2, with D tentatively TRBD1 (6 bases). Germline CDR1 reads SGHTA; CDR2 reads FQGNSA. This CDR3 has 11 residues. Trimming took 4 bases from V and 14 from J, leaving 14 bases between them.

As to this clone: Different DNA sequences within this sample yield the same CDR3. This rearrangement joins TRBV9 to TRBJ1-2, with D perhaps matching TRBD1 (6 bases). The length of the CDR3 is 13 residues. V shed 2 bases and J shed 2 bases, with 7 bases lying between them. Germline V lookup: CDR1 SGDLS, CDR2 YYNGEE. Here the CDR3 reads CASSVDRNYGYTF. The CDR3 DNA follows: TGTGCCAGCAGCGTGGACAGAAACTATGGCTACACCTTC.

The chain uses TRBV28 and TRBJ1-5; 7 bases fit TRBD1. CDR3 length: 15 residues. CDR1 MDHEN and CDR2 SYDVKM come from the germline V gene. V gave up 5 bases and J gave up 6 bases; unmatched junction bases: 10. The CDR3 region is CASSPPGQKGQPQHF. CDR3 DNA: TGTGCCAGCAGTCCCCCGGGACAGAAAGGTCAGCCCCAGCATTTT.

This chain joins TRBV6-2 or TRBV6-3 and TRBJ1-2; 10 bases are a match to TRBD1. Germline trimming cut 7 bases from V and 3 bases from J; bases unmatched to any gene: 11. The germline CDR1 and CDR2 sequences are MNHEY and SVGEGT. CDR3 length equals 16 residues. This CDR3 is CASTPGQGSLDYGYTF. The CDR3 nucleotides are TGTGCCAGCACCCCGGGACAGGGGAGTCTCGACTATGGCTACACCTTC.

The V call is TRBV2, the J call TRBJ1-2; no clear D. Looked up from germline, CDR1 is SNHLY and CDR2 is FYNNEI. The CDR3 sequence is 13 residues long. V was clipped by 4 bases and J by 1 base, with 7 bases between them. Here the CDR3 DNA reads TGTGCCAGCAGTGTAGCCAATAACTATGGCTACACCTTC. This translates into CASSVANNYGYTF.

This rearrangement joins TRBV5-4 to TRBJ2-7; D gene unclear. V lost 0 bases to trimming and J lost 2 bases, with 3 bases between them. The CDR3 loop spans 12 amino acids. In germline, CDR1 is SGHNT, CDR2 YYREEE (reference sequence). As DNA, the CDR3 is TGTGCCAGCAGCTTGGGTACCTACGAGCAGTACTTC. This sequence encodes CASSLGTYEQYF.

The chain employs TRBV28 and TRBJ1-2, with D maybe TRBD1 (5 bases). The V gene lost 1 base and the J gene lost 7 bases, with 16 bases spanning the gap. The CDR3 totals 15 residues. CDR1 is MDHEN and CDR2 is SYDVKM in the germline V gene. CDR3 nucleotides: TGTGCCAGCAGTTTATCCCCCGGGGTCGGGGGTGGCTACACCTTC. Encoded protein: CASSLSPGVGGGYTF.

The chain has TRBV28 and TRBJ1-3; D unresolved. V was clipped by 6 bases and J by 0 bases, with 15 bases between them. There are 16 residues in the CDR3. Germline V gene data show CDR1 as MDHEN and CDR2 as SYDVKM. In nucleotides, the CDR3 is TGTGCCAGCAGCCCAATCTCAGGATTCTCTGGAAACACCATATATTTT. Protein sequence: CASSPISGFSGNTIYF. The full variable domain, with the rest looked up from reference TRBV28 and TRBJ1-3, is DVKVTQSSRYLVKRTGEKVFLECVQDMDHENMFWYRQDPGLGLRLIYFSYDVKMKEKGDIPEGYSVSREKKERFSLILESASTNQTSMYLCASSPISGFSGNTIYFGEGSWLTVV.

The chain employs TRBV19 and TRBJ1-2; D ambiguous. Trimming left V 9 bases short and J 5 bases short, with 19 bases between. Germline V gene lookup returns CDR1 LNHDA and CDR2 SQIVND (reference sequence). There are 14 residues in the CDR3. DNA for the CDR3: TGTGCCAGCAACCTTCTGGCCCCCCCATATGGCTACACCTTC. Its protein is CASNLLAPPYGYTF.

This chain links TRBV3-1 (or the pseudogene TRBV3-2) with TRBJ1-5, with a weak D call TRBD1 (6 bases). Trimming removed 1 base at V and 5 bases at J, with 9 bases between. The CDR3 consists of 14 residues. Germline V gene sequence: CDR1 LGHDT, CDR2 YNNKEL (reference sequence). CDR3 DNA: TGTGCCAGCAGCCAAGCAGGGGTTCATCAGCCCCAGCATTTT. Protein sequence: CASSQAGVHQPQHF.

The V gene is TRBV5-1, the J gene TRBJ2-5; 9 bases align to TRBD1. V shed 4 bases and J 5 bases; nucleotides not matched to a gene: 6. The CDR3 sequence is 14 residues long. Per germline, CDR1 SGHRS and CDR2 YFSETQ. In DNA form, the CDR3 reads TGCGCCAGCAGCGGAGGACAGGGGCCGGAGACCCAGTACTTC. It is translated as CASSGGQGPETQYF.

The chain links TRBV10-3 to TRBJ1-3, with 7 bases matching TRBD1. V was clipped by 6 bases and J by 4 bases; unmatched bases: 12. The CDR3 is 16 amino acids. Germline CDR1 ENHRY, CDR2 SYGVKD. CDR3 DNA sequence: TGTGCCATCAGGAGTACCTCTACAGGGGAGGGAAACACCATATATTTT. Residues: CAIRSTSTGEGNTIYF.

CDR3 loop: CASSIKTGGTEAFF. In nucleotides, the CDR3 is TGTGCCAGCAGCATTAAGACCGGAGGGACTGAAGCTTTCTTT. The rearrangement uses TRBV7-2 and TRBJ1-1; no firm D call. Per the germline V gene, CDR1 is SGHTA and CDR2 is FQGNSA. This CDR3 is built from 14 residues. Trimming left V 5 bases short and J 5 bases short, with 15 bases between.